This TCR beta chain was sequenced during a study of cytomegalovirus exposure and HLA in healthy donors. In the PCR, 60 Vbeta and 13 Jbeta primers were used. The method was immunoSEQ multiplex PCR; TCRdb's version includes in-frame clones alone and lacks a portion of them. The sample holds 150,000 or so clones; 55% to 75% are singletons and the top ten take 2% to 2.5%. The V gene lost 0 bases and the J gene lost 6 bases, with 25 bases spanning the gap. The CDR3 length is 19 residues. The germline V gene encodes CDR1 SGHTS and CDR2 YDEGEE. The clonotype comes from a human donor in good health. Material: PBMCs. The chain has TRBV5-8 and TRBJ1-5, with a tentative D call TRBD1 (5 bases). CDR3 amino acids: CASSLEGRALLGSGQPQHF. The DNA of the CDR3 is TGTGCCAGCAGCTTGGAAGGCAGGGCCCTTCTTGGGTCGGGTCAGCCCCAGCATTTT.